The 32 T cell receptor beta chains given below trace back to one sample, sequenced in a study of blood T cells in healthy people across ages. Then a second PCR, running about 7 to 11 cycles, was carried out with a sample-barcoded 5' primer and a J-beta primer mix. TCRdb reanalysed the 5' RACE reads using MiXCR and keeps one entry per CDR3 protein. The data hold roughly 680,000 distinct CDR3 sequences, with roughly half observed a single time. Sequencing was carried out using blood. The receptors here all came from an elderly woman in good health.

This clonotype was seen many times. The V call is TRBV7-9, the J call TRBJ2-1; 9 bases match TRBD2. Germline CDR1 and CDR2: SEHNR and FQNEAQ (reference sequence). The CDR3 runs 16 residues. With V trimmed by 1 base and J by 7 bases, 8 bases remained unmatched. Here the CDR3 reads CASSLVVAGGSNEQFF. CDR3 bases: TGTGCCAGCAGCTTAGTAGTTGCGGGAGGGTCAAATGAGCAGTTCTTC.

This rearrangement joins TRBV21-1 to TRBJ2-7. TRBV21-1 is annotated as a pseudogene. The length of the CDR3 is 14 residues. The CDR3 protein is CASSSKVSSYEQYF. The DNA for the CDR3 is TGTGCCAGCAGCAGTAAAGTAAGCTCCTACGAGCAGTACTTC.

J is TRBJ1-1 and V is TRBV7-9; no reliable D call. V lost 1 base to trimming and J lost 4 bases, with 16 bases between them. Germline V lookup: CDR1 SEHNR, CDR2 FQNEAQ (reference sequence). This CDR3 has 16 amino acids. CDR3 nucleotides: TGTGCCAGCAGCTTAGAGACACCCCTAAAGGGCACTGAAGCTTTCTTT. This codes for CASSLETPLKGTEAFF.

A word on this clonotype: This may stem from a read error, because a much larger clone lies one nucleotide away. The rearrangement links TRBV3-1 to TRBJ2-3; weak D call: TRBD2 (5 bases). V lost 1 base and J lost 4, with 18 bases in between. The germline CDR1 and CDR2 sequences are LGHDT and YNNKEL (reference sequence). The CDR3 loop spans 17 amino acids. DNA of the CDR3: TGTGCCAGCAGCCAAGTACGGGTAGTGGTCGGGGCAGATACGCAGTATTTT. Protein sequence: CASSQVRVVVGADTQYF.

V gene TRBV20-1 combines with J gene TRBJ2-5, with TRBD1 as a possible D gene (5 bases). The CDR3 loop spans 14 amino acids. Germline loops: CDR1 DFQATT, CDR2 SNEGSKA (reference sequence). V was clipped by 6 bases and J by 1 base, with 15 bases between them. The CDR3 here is CSAGQGQGQETQYF. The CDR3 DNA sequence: TGCAGTGCAGGACAAGGGCAGGGCCAAGAGACCCAGTACTTC.

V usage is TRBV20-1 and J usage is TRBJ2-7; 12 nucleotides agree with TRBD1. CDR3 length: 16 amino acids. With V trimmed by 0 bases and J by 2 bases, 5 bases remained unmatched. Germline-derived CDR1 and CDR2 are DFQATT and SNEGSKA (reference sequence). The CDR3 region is CSARDPGQGAAYEQYF. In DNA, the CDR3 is TGCAGTGCTAGAGATCCGGGACAGGGGGCCGCCTACGAGCAGTACTTC.

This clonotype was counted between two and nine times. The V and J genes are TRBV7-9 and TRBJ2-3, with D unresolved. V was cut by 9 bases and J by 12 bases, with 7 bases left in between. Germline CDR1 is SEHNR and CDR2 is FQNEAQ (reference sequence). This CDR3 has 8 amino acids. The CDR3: CASDPQYF. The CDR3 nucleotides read TGTGCCAGTGACCCTCAGTATTTT.

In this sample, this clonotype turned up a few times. The CDR3 DNA follows: TGTGCCATCAGTGAGTTTCAGGGGTCCCCCAATGGCTACACCTTC. Its translation is CAISEFQGSPNGYTF. The rearrangement joins TRBV10-3 to TRBJ1-2; a possible D gene is TRBD1 (6 bases). V lost 1 base and J 6 bases, leaving 15 bases between the germline ends. Germline CDR1 ENHRY, CDR2 SYGVKD. This CDR3 is built from 15 residues.

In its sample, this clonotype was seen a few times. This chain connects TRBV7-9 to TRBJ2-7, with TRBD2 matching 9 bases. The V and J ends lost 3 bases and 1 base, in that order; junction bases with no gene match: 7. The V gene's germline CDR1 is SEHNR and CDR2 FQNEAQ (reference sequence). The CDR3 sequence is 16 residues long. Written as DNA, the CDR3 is TGTGCCAGCAGCTTCTTAGCGGGAGCCCCTTCCTACGAGCAGTACTTC. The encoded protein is CASSFLAGAPSYEQYF.

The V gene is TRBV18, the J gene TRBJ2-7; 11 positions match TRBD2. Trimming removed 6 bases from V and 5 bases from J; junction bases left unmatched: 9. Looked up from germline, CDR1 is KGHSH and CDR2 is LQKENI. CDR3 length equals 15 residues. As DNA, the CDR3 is TGTGCCAGCTCCCACACTAGCGGGAGTAGCCACGAGCAGTACTTC. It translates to CASSHTSGSSHEQYF.

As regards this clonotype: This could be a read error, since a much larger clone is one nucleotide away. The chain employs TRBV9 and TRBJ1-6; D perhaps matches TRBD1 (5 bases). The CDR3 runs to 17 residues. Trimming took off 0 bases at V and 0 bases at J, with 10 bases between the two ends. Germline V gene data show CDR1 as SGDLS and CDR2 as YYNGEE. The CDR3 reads CASSVEGRSSYNSPLHF. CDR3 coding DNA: TGTGCCAGCAGCGTAGAGGGACGGAGCTCCTATAATTCACCCCTCCACTTT.

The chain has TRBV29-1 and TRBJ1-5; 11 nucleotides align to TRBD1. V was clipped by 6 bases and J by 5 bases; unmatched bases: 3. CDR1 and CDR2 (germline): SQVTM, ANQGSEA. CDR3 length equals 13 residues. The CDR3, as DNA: TGCAGCGTCCGGACAGGGGGCGATCAGCCCCAGCATTTT. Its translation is CSVRTGGDQPQHF.

CDR3 amino acids: CASSDQSPGELFF. CDR3 coding DNA: TGTGCCAGCAGTGACCAGTCACCCGGGGAGCTGTTTTTT. The chain is built from TRBV6-5 and TRBJ2-2; D is uncertain. Germline CDR1 MNHEY, CDR2 SVGAGI. The ends were cut back, 5 bases at V and 6 bases at J, with 10 bases in the middle. The CDR3 is made up of 13 amino acids.

CDR3 sequence reads: CASSLVAGGGYSNEQFF. The CDR3 DNA is TGCGCCAGCAGCTTGGTAGCTGGCGGGGGGTACAGCAATGAGCAGTTCTTC. J is TRBJ2-1 and V is TRBV5-1; 8 bases are a match to TRBD2. With 0 bases clipped from V and 6 bases from J, the junction kept 11 bases outside the gene matches. CDR3 length equals 17 residues. Germline lookup yields CDR1 SGHRS and CDR2 YFSETQ.

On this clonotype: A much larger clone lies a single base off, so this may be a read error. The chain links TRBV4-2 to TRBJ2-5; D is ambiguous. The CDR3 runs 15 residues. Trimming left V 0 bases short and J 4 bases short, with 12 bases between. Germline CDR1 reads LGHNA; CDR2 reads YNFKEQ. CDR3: CASSQDHQAPETQYF. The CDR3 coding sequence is TGTGCCAGCAGCCAAGACCACCAAGCCCCAGAGACCCAGTACTTC.

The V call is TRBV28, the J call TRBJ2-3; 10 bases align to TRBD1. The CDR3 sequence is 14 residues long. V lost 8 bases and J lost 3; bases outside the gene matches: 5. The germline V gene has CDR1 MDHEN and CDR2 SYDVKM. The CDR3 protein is CASATGGATDTQYF. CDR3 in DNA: TGTGCCAGCGCGACAGGGGGCGCAACAGATACGCAGTATTTT.

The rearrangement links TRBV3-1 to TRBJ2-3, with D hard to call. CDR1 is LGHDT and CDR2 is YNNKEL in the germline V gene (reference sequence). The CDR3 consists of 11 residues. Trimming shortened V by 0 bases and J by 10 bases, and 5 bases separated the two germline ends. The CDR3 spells CASSQEQAQYF. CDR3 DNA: TGTGCCAGCAGCCAAGAGCAGGCGCAGTATTTT.

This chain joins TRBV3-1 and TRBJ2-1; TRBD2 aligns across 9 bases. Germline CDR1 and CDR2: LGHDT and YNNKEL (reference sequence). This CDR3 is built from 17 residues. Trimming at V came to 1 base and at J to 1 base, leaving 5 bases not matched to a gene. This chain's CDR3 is CASSQAPSGTSYNEQFF. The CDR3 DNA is TGTGCCAGCAGCCAAGCCCCTAGCGGGACTTCCTACAATGAGCAGTTCTTC.

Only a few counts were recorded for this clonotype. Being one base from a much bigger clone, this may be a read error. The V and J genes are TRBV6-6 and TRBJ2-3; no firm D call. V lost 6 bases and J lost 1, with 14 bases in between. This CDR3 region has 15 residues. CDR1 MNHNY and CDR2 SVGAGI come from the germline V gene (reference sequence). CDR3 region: CASRPVYAGTDTQYF. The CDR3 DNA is TGTGCCAGCAGACCAGTGTACGCGGGCACAGATACGCAGTATTTT.

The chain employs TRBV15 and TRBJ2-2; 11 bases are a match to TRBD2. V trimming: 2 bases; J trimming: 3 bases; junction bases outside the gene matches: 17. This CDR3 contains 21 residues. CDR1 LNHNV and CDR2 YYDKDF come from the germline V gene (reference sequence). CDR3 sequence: CATSRTQGAGTSGFYTGELFF. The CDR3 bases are TGTGCCACCAGCAGAACCCAAGGGGCCGGGACTAGCGGATTTTACACCGGGGAGCTGTTTTTT.

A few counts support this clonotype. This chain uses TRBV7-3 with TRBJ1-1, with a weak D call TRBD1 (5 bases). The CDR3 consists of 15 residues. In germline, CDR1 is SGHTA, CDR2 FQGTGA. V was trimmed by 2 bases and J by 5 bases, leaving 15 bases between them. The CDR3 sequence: CASSLLPGTVTEAFF. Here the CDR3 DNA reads TGTGCCAGCAGCTTACTCCCAGGGACCGTAACTGAAGCTTTCTTT.

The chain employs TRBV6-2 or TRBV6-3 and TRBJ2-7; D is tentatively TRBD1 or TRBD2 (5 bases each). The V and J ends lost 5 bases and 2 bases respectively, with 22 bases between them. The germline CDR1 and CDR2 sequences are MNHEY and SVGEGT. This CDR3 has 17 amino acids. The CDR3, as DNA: TGTGCCAGCAGTGTCGACAGAACCCCGGGACGCGCCTACGAGCAGTACTTC. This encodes CASSVDRTPGRAYEQYF.

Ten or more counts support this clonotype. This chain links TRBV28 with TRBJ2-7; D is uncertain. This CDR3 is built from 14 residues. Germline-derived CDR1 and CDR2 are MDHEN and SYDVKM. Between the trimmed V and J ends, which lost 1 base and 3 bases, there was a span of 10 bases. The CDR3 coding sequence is TGTGCCAGCAGTTTATTTAGCCCCCTCTACGAGCAGTACTTC. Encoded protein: CASSLFSPLYEQYF.

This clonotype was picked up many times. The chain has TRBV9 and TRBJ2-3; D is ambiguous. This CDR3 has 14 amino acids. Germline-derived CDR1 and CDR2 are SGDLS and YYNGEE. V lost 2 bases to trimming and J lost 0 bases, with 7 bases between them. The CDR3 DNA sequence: TGTGCCAGCAGCGTGAGCAGCAGCACAGATACGCAGTATTTT. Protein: CASSVSSSTDTQYF.

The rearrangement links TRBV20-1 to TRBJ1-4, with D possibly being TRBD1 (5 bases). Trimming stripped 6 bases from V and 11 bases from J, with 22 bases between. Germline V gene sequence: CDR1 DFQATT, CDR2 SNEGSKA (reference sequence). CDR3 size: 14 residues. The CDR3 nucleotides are TGCAGTGCCCCGGCCAGTGCCAGCGGGGGGAAACTGTTTTTT. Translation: CSAPASASGGKLFF.

The CDR3 DNA reads as TGCAGTGCTAAATCTGGTGACAGGGGATATGACACTGAAGCTTTCTTT. Its translation: CSAKSGDRGYDTEAFF. The rearrangement uses TRBV20-1 and TRBJ1-1; TRBD1 aligns across 8 bases. The CDR3 extends over 16 amino acids. CDR1 and CDR2 from the germline V gene are DFQATT and SNEGSKA (reference sequence). J gave up 3 bases and V 4 bases, and 13 bases lay outside the gene matches.

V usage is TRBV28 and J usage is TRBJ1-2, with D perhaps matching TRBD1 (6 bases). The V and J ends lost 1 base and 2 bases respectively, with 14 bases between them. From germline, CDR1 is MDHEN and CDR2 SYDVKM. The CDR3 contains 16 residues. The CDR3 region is CASSLYLGTTNYGYTF. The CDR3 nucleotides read TGTGCCAGCAGTTTATATCTCGGGACAACCAACTATGGCTACACCTTC.

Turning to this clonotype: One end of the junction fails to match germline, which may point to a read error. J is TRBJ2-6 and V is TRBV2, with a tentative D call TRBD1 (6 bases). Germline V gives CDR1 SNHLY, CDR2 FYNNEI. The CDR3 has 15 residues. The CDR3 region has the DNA TGTGCCAGCAGTCAACGGGACACTGGGGCCAACATCCTGACTTTC. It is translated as CASSQRDTGANILTF.

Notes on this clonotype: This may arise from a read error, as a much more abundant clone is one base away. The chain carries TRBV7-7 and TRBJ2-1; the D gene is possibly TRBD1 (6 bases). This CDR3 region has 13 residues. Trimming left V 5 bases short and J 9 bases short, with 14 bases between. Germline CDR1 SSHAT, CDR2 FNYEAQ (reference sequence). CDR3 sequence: CASSVGQLGEQFF. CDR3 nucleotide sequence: TGTGCCAGCAGCGTAGGACAGTTGGGTGAGCAGTTCTTC.

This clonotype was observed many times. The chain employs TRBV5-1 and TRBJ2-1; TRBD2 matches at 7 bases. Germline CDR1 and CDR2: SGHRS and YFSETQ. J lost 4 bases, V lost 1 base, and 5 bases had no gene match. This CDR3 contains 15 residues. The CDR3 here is CASSLSTSEYNEQFF. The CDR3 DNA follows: TGCGCCAGCAGCTTGTCCACTAGCGAGTACAATGAGCAGTTCTTC.

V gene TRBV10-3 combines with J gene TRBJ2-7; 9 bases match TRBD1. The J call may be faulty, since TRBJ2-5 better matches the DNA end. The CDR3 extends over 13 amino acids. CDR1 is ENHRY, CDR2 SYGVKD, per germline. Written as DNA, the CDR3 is TGTGCCATCAGGACAGGGGGGGATGAGACCCAGTACTTC. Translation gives CAIRTGGDETQYF.

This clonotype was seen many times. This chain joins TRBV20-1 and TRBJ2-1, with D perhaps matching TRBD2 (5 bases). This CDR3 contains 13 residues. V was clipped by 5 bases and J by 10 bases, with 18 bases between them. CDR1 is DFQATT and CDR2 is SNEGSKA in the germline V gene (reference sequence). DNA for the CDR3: TGCAGTGCTCCCCGACAAGAGAGGAGGGAGCAGTTCTTC. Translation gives CSAPRQERREQFF.